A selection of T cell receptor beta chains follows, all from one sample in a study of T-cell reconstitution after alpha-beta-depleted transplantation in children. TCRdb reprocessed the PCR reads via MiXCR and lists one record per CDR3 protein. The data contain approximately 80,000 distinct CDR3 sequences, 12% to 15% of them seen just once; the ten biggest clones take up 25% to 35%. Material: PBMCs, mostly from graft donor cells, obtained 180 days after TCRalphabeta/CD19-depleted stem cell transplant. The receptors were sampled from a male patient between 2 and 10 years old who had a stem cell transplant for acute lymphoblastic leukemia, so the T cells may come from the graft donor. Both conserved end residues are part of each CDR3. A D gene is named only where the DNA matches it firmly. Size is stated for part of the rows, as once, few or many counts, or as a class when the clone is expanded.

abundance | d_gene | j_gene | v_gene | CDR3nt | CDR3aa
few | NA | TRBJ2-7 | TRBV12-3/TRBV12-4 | TGTGCCAGCAGTCCGACAGGCGCCTGGGGCGAGCAGTACTTC | CASSPTGAWGEQYF
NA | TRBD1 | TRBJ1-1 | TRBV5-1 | TGCGCCAGCAGCTTGGGGGTCCGGGACAGGGCGAACACTGAAGCTTTCTTT | CASSLGVRDRANTEAFF
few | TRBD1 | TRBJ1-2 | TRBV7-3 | TGTGCCAGCAGCTTACAGGGGGCGCATGGCTACACCTTC | CASSLQGAHGYTF
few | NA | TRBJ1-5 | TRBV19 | TGTGCCAGTAGTATTACAGGGAGCAATCAGCCCCAGCATTTT | CASSITGSNQPQHF
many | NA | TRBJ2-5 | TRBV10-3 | TGTGCCATCAGTGAGTCGAGGGCAGGGGAGACCCAGTACTTC | CAISESRAGETQYF
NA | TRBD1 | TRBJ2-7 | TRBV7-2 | TGTGCCAGCAGCTTACGACAGGGGGGACCCGAGCAGTACTTC | CASSLRQGGPEQYF
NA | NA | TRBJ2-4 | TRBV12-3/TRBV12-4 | TGTGCCAGCAGCCAACAAGGAGGGTTAGGGAACATTCAGTACTTC | CASSQQGGLGNIQYF
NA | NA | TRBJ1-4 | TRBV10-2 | TGCGCCAGCATGGTACACAGGGCAGCTGAAAAACTGTTTTTT | CASMVHRAAEKLFF
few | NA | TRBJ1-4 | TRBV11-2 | TGTGCCAGCAGCTTAGCCCTTGGAGCAAAACTGTTTTTT | CASSLALGAKLFF
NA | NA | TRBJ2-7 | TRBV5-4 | TGTGCCAGCAGCCAACAAGGGCTGGCCTACGAGCAGTACTTC | CASSQQGLAYEQYF
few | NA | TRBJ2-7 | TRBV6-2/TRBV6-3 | TGTGCCAGCAGTTCTCTTGCCTACGAGCAGTACTTC | CASSSLAYEQYF
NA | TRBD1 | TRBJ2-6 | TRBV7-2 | TGTGCCAGCAGCTTACCGGGACAGGGGTCCCCCTCTGGGGCCAACGTCCTGACTTTC | CASSLPGQGSPSGANVLTF
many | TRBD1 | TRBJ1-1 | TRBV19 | TGTGCCACCCGACAGGGTGGCACTGAAGCTTTCTTT | CATRQGGTEAFF
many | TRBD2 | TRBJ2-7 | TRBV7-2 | TGTGCCAGCAGCTTAGTGGGCGGGAGCTCCTACGAGCAGTACTTC | CASSLVGGSSYEQYF
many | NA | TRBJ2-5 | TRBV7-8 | TGTGCCAGCAGCTTAGCCCAAGAGACCCAGTACTTC | CASSLAQETQYF
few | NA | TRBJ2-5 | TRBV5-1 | TGCGCCAGCAGCCTACCGGGACCCCGGCAGTACTTC | CASSLPGPRQYF
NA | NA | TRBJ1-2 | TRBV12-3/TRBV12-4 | TGTGCCAGCAGTGTCCGGGGAGTGTTGGATGGCTACACCTTC | CASSVRGVLDGYTF
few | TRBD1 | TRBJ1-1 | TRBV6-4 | TGTGCCAGCAGTCGGGACAGAGGCACTGAAGCTTTCTTT | CASSRDRGTEAFF
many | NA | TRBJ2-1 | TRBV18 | TGTGCCAGCTCACCTAAAAGCCCTCTCTGGGACGGCAATGAGCAGTTCTTC | CASSPKSPLWDGNEQFF
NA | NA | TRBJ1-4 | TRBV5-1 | TGCGCCAGCAGCTTGGGGTCGGAGAACCTTAATGAAAAACTGTTTTTT | CASSLGSENLNEKLFF
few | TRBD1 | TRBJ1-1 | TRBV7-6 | TGTGCCAGCAGCCGGACAGGGCCAAACACTGAAGCTTTCTTT | CASSRTGPNTEAFF
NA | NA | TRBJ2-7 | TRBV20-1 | TGCAGTGCTACGGAGAAAGACGAGCAGTACTTC | CSATEKDEQYF
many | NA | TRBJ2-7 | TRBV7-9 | TGTGCCAGCACCCCCTCCGTAGGCCCAGGCGAGCAGTACTTC | CASTPSVGPGEQYF
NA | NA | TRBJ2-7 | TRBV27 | TGTGCCAGCAGCCCCAGGCGGGACTGGACTTACGAGCAGTACTTC | CASSPRRDWTYEQYF
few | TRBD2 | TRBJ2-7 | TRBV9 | TGTGCCAGCAGCGTAGGAGGGGGACTAGCGGGAAACGAGCAGTACTTC | CASSVGGGLAGNEQYF
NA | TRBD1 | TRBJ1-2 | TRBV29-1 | TGCAGCGTTTCATTTGGAGGACAGGGTGGCGGCTACACCTTC | CSVSFGGQGGGYTF
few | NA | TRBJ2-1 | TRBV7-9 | TGTGCCAGCAGCTTTCGTCTGGAGCAGTTCTTC | CASSFRLEQFF
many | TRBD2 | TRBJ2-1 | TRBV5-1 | TGCGCCAGCAGCTTGGCGGGAGGGCCCATCAATGAGCAGTTCTTC | CASSLAGGPINEQFF
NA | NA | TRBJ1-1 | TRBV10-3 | TGTGCCATCAGTGAGTCGAACACTGAAGCTTTCTTT | CAISESNTEAFF
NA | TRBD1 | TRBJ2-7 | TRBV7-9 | TGTGCCAGCAGCTCAATCGGACAGGTCTACGAGCAGTACTTC | CASSSIGQVYEQYF
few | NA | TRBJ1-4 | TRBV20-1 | TGCAGTGCTCCCCTGACGAAAACTAATGAAAAACTGTTTTTT | CSAPLTKTNEKLFF
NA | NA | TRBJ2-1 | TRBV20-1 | TGCAGTGCCCTAATCGCAAAGCAGTTCTTC | CSALIAKQFF
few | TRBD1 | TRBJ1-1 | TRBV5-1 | TGCGCCAGCCTCTGGGGGGTCGGGACAGGGGGAATTGAAGCTTTCTTT | CASLWGVGTGGIEAFF
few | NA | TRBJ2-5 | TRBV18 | TGTGCCAGCTCATGGACAGAAATATCTGAGACCCAGTACTTC | CASSWTEISETQYF
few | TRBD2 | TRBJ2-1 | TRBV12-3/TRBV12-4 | TGTGCCAGCAGTCCGGGGGGGGGCCGGGACAATGAGCAGTTCTTC | CASSPGGGRDNEQFF
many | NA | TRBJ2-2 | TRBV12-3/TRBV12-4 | TGTGCCAGCAGTCCGACAGTTAACGGGGAGCTGTTTTTT | CASSPTVNGELFF
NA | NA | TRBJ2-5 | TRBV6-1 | TGTGCCAGCAGCTGGACACACCCAGCGCGGGAGACCCAGTACTTC | CASSWTHPARETQYF
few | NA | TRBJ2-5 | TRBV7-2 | TGTGCCAGCAGAGGGGGACTCTTTCAGACCCAGTACTTC | CASRGGLFQTQYF
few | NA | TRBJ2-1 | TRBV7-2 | TGTGCCAGCAGATCTATTCCCTCCTACAATGAGCAGTTCTTC | CASRSIPSYNEQFF
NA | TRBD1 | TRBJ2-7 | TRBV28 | TGTGCCAGCAGACCGCCGGGACAGGGGTACGAGCAGTACTTC | CASRPPGQGYEQYF
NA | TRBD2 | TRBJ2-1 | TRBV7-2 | TGTGCCAGCAGTCACCTAGCGGGACAGCAGTTCTTC | CASSHLAGQQFF
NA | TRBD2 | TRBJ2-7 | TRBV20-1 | TGCAGTGCTCGATCCCCTAGCGGGGGATTCTACGAGCAGTACTTC | CSARSPSGGFYEQYF
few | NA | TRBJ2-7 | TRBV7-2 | TGTGCCAGCAGCTTAGCGATACGGGCCTACGAGCAGTACTTC | CASSLAIRAYEQYF
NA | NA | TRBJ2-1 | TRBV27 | TGTGCCACCTCTTACGAGATAGGCGGCAATGAGCAGTTCTTC | CATSYEIGGNEQFF
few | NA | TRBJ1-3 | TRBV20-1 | TGCAGTGCTAGAGAGGGCAGTGCGTACTCTGGAAACACCATATATTTT | CSAREGSAYSGNTIYF